This TCR beta chain is from a study of neurological immune-mediated disorders. General study points: In HTLV-1-associated myelopathy, TCR clonal expansion was greatest, whereas multiple sclerosis had the least, falling below healthy controls. CDR3 amino acid sequences found in expanded clones were never shared across subjects, suggesting private repertoires in all groups.

Losses at the gene ends were 0 bases for V and 8 bases for J; bases not matched to a gene: 8. Germline V gene sequence: CDR1 LGHNA, CDR2 YSLEER. The CDR3 length is 15 residues. As for the cDNA, it was generated by 5'RACE with 10-nucleotide random UMIs. TCRdb reprocessed the 5' RACE reads with MiXCR, giving one entry per CDR3 protein. In the table there are tens of thousands of distinct CDR3 sequences, 15% to 20% of which are singletons. This clonotype has a count of ten or more. The antigen is unknown. This chain connects TRBV4-3 to TRBJ1-2; TRBD1 aligns across 8 bases. The sequenced material came from PBMCs. The clonotype was recovered from a woman between 40 and 55 years old in good health. For the CDR3, the DNA is TGCGCCAGCAGCCAAGATCCCAGGGGGCCCGGGGGCTACACCTTC. Translating it yields CASSQDPRGPGGYTF.